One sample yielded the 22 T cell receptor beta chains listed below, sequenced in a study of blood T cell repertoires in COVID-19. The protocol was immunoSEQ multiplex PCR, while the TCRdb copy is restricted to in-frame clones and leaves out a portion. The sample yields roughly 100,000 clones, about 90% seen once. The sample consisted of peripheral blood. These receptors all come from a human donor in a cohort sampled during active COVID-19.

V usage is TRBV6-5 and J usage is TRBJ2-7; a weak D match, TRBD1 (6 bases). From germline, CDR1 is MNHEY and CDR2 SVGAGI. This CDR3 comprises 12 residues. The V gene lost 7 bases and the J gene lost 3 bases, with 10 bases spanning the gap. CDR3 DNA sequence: TGTGCCAGCATAAAACAGGGCTACGAGCAGTACTTC. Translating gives CASIKQGYEQYF.

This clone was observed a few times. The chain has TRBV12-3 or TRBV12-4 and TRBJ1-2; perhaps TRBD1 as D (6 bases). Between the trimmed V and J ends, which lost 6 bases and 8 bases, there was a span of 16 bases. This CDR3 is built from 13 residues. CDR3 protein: CASSYDRYGGYTF. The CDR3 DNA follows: TGTGCCAGCAGCTACGACAGGTACGGCGGCTACACCTTC.

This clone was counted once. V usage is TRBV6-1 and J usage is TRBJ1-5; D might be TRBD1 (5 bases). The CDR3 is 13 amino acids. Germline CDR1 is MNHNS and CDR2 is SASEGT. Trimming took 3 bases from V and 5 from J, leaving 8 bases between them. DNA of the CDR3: TGTGCCAGCAGTGAGAGCAGGGATCAGCCCCAGCATTTT. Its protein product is CASSESRDQPQHF.

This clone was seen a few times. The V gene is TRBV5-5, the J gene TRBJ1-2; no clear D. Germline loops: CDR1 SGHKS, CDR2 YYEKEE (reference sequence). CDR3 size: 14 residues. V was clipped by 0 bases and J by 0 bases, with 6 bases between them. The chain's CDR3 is CASSLDGTNYGYTF. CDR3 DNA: TGTGCCAGCAGCTTGGATGGCACTAACTATGGCTACACCTTC.

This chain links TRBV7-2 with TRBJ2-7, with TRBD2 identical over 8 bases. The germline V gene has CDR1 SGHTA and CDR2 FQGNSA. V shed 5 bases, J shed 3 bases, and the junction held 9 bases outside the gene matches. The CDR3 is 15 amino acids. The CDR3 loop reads CASSLFSGTNYEQYF. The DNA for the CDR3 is TGTGCCAGCAGCCTTTTTAGCGGGACCAACTACGAGCAGTACTTC.

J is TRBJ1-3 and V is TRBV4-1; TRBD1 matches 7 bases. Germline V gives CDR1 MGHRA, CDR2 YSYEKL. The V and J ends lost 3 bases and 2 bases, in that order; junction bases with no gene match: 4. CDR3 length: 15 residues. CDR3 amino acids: CASSHLTGTGNTIYF. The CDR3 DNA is TGCGCCAGCAGCCACTTGACAGGGACTGGAAACACCATATATTTT.

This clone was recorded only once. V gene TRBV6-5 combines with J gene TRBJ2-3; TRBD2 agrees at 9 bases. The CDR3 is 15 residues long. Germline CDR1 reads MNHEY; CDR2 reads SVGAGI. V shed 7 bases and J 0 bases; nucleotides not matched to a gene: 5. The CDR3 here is CASISSGDSTDTQYF. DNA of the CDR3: TGTGCCAGCATTTCTAGCGGGGATAGCACAGATACGCAGTATTTT.

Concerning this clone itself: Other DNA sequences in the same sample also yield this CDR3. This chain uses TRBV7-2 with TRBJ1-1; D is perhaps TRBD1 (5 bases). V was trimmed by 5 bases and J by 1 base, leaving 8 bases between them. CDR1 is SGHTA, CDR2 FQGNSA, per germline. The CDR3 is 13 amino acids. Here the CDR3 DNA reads TGTGCCAGCAGCCAGGGAAGGAACACTGAAGCTTTCTTT. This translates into CASSQGRNTEAFF.

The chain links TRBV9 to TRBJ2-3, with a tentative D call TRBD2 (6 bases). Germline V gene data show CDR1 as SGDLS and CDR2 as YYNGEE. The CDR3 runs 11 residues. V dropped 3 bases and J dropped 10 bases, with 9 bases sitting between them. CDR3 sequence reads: CASSEGLSQYF. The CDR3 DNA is TGTGCCAGCAGCGAGGGACTTTCGCAGTATTTT.

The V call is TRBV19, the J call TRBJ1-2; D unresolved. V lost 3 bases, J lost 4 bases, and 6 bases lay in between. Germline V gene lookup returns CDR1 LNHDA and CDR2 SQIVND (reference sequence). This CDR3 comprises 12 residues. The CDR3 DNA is TGTGCCAGTAGTATCAGAGGCTATGGCTACACCTTC. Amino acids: CASSIRGYGYTF.

This CDR3 reads CASSPTTERGPHEQFF. The CDR3 nucleotides read TGTGCCAGCAGCCCTACGACGGAGCGAGGCCCCCATGAGCAGTTCTTC. The V call is TRBV11-2, the J call TRBJ2-1; D is uncertain. The CDR3 consists of 16 residues. The ends were cut back, 5 bases at V and 8 bases at J, with 22 bases in the middle. Germline V gives CDR1 SGHAT, CDR2 FQNNGV. The whole variable domain, filled in from reference TRBV11-2 and TRBJ2-1, reads EAGVAQSPRYKIIEKRQSVAFWCNPISGHATLYWYQQILGQGPKLLIQFQNNGVVDDSQLPKDRFSAERLKGVDSTLKIQPAKLEDSAVYLCASSPTTERGPHEQFFGPGTRLTVL.

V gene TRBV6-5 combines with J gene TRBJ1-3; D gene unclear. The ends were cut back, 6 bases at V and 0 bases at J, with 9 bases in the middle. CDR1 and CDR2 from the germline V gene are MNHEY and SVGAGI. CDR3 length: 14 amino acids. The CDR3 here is CASRIAISGNTIYF. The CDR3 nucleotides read TGTGCCAGCAGAATTGCGATCTCTGGAAACACCATATATTTT.

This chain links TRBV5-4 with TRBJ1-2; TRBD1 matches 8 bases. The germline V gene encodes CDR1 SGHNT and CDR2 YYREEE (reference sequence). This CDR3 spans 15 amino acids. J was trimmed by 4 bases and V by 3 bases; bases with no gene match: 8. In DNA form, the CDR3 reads TGTGCCAGCAGCTCATATACAGGGGGTATCTATGGCTACACCTTC. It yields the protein CASSSYTGGIYGYTF.

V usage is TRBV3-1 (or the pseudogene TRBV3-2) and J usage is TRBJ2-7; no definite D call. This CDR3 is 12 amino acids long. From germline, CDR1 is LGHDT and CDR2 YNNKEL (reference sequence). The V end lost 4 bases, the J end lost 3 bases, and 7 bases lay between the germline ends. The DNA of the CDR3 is TGTGCCAGCAGCCCGGCAGGCTACGAGCAGTACTTC. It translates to CASSPAGYEQYF.

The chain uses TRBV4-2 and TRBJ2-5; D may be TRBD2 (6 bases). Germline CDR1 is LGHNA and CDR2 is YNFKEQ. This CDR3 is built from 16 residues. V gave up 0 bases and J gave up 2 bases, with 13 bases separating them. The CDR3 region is CASSQEAAGSQETQYF. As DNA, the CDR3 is TGTGCCAGCAGCCAAGAAGCTGCGGGGTCGCAAGAGACCCAGTACTTC.

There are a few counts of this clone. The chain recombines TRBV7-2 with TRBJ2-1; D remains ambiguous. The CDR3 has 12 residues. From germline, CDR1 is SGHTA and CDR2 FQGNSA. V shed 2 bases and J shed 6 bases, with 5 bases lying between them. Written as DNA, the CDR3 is TGTGCCAGCAGCTTAACAGCCAATGAGCAGTTCTTC. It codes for CASSLTANEQFF.

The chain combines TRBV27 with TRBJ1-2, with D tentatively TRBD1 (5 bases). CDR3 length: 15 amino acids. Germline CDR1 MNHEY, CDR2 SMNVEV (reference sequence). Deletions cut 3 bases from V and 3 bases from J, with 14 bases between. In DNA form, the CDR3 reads TGTGCCAGCAGTTTCCGGCAGGGTAGGGACTATGGCTACACCTTC. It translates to CASSFRQGRDYGYTF.

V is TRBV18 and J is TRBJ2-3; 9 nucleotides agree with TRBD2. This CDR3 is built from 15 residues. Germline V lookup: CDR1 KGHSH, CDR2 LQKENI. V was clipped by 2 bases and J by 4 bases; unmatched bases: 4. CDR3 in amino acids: CASSPGGREPDTQYF. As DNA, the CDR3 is TGTGCCAGCTCACCAGGCGGGAGGGAGCCAGATACGCAGTATTTT.

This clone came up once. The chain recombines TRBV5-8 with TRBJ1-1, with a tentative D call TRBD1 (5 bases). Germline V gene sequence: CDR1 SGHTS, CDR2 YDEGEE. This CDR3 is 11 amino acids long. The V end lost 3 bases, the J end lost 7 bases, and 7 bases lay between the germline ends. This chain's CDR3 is CASSWQGEAFF. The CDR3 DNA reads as TGTGCCAGCAGCTGGCAGGGTGAAGCTTTCTTT. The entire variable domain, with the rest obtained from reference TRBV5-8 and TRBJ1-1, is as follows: EAGVTQSPTHLIKTRGQQATLRCSPISGHTSVYWYQQALGLGLQFLLWYDEGEERNRGNFPPRFSGRQFPNYSSELNVNALELEDSALYLCASSWQGEAFFGQGTRLTVV.

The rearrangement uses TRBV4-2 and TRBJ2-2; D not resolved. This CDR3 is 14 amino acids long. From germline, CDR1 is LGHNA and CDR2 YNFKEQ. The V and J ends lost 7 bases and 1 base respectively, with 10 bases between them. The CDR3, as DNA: TGTGCCAGCAAGAATGCGATGAACACCGGGGAGCTGTTTTTT. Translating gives CASKNAMNTGELFF.

The CDR3 nucleotides read TGCGCCAGCAGTGCCCGACCGAGGGACGAGCAGTACTTC. This encodes CASSARPRDEQYF. This sequence joins TRBV10-1 and TRBJ2-7; D is possibly TRBD2 (5 bases). The germline V gene has CDR1 WNHNN and CDR2 SYGVQD (reference sequence). The germline V and J ends were trimmed by 4 bases and 5 bases, with 12 bases remaining between them. The CDR3 length is 13 residues.

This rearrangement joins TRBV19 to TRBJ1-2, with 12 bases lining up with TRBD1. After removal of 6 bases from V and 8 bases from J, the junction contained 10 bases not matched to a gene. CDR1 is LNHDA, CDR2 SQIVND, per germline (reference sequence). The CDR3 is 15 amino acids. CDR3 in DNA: TGTGCCAGTAGGGGACAGGGGGCGGGCAACGGAGGCTACACCTTC. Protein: CASRGQGAGNGGYTF.